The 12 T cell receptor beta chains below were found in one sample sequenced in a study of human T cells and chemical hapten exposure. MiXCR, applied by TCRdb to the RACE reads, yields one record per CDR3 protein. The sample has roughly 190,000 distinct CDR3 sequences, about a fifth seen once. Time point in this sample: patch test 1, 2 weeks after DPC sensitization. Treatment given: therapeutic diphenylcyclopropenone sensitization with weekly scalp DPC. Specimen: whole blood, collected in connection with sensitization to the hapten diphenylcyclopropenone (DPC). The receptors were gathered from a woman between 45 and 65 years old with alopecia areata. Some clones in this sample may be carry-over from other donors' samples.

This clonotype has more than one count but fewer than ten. The CDR3 bases are TGTGCCAGCAGCCACGGGACAGGGGGACCAGATACGCAGTATTTT. Translation gives CASSHGTGGPDTQYF. The chain employs TRBV5-4 and TRBJ2-3; 11 bases fit TRBD1. V dropped 4 bases and J dropped 4; count of bases not matched to a gene: 5. CDR1 is SGHNT, CDR2 YYREEE, per germline (reference sequence). The length of the CDR3 is 15 residues.

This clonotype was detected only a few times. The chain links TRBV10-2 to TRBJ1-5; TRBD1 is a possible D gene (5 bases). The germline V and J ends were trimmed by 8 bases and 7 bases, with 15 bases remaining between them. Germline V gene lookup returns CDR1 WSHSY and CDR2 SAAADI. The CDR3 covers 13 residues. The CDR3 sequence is CASGWGSYQPQHF. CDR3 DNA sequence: TGCGCCAGCGGTTGGGGGTCCTACCAGCCCCAGCATTTT.

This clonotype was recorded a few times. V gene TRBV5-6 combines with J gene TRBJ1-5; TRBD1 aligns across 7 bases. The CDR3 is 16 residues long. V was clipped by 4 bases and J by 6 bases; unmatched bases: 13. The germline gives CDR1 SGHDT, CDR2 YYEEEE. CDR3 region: CASSLQGRGPSQPQHF. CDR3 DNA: TGTGCCAGCAGCCTACAGGGGCGGGGGCCAAGTCAGCCCCAGCATTTT.

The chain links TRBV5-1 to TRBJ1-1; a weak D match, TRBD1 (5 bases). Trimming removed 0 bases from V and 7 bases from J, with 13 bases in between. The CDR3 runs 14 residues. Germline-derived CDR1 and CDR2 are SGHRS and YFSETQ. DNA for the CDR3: TGCGCCAGCAGCTTGGAAGGACATCTCATTGAAGCTTTCTTT. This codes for CASSLEGHLIEAFF.

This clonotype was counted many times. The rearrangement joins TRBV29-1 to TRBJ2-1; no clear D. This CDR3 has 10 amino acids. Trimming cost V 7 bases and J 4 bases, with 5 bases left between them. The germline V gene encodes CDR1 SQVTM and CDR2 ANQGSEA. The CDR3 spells CSGRYNEQFF. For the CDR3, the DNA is TGCAGCGGACGATACAATGAGCAGTTCTTC.

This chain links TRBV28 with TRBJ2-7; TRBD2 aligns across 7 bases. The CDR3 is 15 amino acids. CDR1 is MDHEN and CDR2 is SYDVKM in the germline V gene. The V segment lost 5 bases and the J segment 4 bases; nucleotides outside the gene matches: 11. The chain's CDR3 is CASSPRGAGRYEQYF. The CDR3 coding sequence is TGTGCCAGCAGTCCCCGGGGAGCGGGGAGGTACGAGCAGTACTTC.

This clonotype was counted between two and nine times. The CDR3 nucleotides are TGCGCCAGCAGCTTAGGGACTGCCAATGAGCAGTTCTTC. It codes for CASSLGTANEQFF. The chain is built from TRBV5-1 and TRBJ2-1; D might be TRBD2 (6 bases). CDR1 is SGHRS, CDR2 YFSETQ, per germline. The CDR3 loop spans 13 amino acids. Trimming stripped 2 bases from V and 6 bases from J, with 9 bases between.

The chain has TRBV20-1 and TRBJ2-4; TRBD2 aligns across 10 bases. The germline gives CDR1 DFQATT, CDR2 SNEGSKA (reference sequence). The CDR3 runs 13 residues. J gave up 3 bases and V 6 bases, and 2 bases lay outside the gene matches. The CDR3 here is CSAEREGKNIQYF. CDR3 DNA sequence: TGCAGTGCGGAGCGGGAGGGCAAAAACATTCAGTACTTC.

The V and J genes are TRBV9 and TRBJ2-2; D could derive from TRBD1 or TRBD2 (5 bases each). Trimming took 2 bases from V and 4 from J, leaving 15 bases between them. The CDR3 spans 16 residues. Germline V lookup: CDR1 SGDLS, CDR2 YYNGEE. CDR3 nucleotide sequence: TGTGCCAGCAGCGTTAATTTAGGGGCGGGCACCGGGGAGCTGTTTTTT. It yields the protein CASSVNLGAGTGELFF.

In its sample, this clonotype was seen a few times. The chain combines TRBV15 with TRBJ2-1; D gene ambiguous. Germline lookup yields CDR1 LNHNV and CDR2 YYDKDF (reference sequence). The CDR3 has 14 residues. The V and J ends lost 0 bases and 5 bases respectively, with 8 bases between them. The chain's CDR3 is CATSRDRGNNEQFF. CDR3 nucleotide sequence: TGTGCCACCAGCAGAGATCGAGGTAACAATGAGCAGTTCTTC.

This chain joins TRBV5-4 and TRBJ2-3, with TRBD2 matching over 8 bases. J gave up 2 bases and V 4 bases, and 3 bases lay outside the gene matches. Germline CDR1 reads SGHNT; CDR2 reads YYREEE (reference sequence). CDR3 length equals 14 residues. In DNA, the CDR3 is TGTGCCAGCAGCCAGCGGGAGTTCACAGATACGCAGTATTTT. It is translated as CASSQREFTDTQYF. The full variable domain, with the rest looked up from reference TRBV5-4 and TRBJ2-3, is ETGVTQSPTHLIKTRGQQVTLRCSSQSGHNTVSWYQQALGQGPQFIFQYYREEENGRGNFPPRFSGLQFPNYSSELNVNALELDDSALYLCASSQREFTDTQYFGPGTRLTVL.

The CDR3 here is CATSDWGHEQYF. The CDR3 coding sequence is TGTGCCACCAGTGATTGGGGGCACGAGCAGTACTTC. V usage is TRBV24-1 and J usage is TRBJ2-7; weak D call: TRBD1 (6 bases). The CDR3 spans 12 residues. Deletions cut 2 bases from V and 5 bases from J, with 6 bases between. Germline loops: CDR1 KGHDR, CDR2 SFDVKD.